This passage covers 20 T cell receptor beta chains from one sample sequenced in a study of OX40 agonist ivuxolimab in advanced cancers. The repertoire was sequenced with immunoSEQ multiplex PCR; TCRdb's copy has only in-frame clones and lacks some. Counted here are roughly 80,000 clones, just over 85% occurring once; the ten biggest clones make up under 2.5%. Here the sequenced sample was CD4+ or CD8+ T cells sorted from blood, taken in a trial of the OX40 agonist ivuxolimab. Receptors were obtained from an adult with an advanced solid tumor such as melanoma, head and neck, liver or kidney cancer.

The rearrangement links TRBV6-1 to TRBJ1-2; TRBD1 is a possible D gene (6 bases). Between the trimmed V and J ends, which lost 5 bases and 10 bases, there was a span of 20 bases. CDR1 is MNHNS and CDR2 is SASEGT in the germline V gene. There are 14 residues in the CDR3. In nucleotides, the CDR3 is TGTGCCAGCAGTCCGGACAGCTCCAACGTGGACTACACCTTC. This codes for CASSPDSSNVDYTF.

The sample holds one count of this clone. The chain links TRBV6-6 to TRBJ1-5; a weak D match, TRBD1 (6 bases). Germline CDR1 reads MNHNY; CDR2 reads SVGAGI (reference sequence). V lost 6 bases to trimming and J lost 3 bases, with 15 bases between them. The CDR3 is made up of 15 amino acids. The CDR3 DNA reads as TGTGCCAGCAGAACCACTGACAGGTACAATCAGCCCCAGCATTTT. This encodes CASRTTDRYNQPQHF.

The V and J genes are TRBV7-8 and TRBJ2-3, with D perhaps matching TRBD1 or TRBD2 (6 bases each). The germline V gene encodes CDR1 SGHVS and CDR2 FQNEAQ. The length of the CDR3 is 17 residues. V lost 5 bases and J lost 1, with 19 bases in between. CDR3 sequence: CASSPLEGGSRTDTQYF. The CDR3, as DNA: TGTGCCAGCAGCCCACTAGAGGGGGGCTCGCGCACAGATACGCAGTATTTT.

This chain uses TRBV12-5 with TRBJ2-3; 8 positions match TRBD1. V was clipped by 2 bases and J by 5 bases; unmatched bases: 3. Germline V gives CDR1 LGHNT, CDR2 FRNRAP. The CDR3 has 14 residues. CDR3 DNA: TGTGCTAGTGGTTTGTTACAGGGGGTAGATACGCAGTATTTT. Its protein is CASGLLQGVDTQYF. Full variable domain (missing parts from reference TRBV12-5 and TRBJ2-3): DARVTQTPRHKVTEMGQEVTMRCQPILGHNTVFWYRQTMMQGLELLAYFRNRAPLDDSGMPKDRFSAEMPDATLATLKIQPSEPRDSAVYFCASGLLQGVDTQYFGPGTRLTVL.

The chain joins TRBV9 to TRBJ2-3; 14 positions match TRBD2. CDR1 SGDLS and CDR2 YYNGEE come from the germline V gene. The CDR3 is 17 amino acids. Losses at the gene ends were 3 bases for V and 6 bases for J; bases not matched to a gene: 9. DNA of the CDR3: TGTGCCAGCAGCGCCGGGACTAGCGGGAGATTAGGGGATACGCAGTATTTT. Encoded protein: CASSAGTSGRLGDTQYF.

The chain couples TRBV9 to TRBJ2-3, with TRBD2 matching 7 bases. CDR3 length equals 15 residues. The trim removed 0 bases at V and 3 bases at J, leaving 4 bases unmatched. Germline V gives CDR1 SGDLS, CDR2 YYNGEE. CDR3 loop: CASSVGPSGTDTQYF. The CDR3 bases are TGTGCCAGCAGCGTAGGGCCTAGCGGAACAGATACGCAGTATTTT.

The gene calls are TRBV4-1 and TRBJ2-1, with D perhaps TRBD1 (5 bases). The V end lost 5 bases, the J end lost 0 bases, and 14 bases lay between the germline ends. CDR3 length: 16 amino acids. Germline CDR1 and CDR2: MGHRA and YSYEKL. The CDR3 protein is CASSKQAISSYNEQFF. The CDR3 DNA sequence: TGCGCCAGCAGCAAACAGGCGATTAGCTCCTACAATGAGCAGTTCTTC.

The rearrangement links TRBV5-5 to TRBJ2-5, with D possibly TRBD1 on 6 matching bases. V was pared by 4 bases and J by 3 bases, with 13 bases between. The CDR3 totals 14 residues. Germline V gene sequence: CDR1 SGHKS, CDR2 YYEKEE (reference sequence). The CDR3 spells CASSPGAGEETQYF. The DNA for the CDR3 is TGTGCCAGCAGCCCCGGAGCAGGGGAAGAGACCCAGTACTTC.

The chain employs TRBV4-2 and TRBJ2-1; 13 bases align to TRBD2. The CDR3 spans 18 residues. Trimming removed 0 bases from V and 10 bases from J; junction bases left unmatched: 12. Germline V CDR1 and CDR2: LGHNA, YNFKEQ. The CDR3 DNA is TGTGCCAGCAGCCAAGATGCTCCTACTAGCGGGAGGGCCAGGGAGCAGTTCTTC. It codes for CASSQDAPTSGRAREQFF.

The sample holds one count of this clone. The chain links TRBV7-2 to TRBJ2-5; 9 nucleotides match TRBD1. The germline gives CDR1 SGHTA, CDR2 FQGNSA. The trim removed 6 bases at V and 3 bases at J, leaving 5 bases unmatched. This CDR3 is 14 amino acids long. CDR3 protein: CASSRRTGEETQYF. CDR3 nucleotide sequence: TGTGCCAGCAGTCGTCGGACAGGGGAAGAGACCCAGTACTTC.

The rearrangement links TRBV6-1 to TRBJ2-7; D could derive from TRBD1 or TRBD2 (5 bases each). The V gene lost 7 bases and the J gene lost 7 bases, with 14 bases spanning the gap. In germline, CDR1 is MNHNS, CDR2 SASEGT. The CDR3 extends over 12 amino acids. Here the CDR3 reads CASNPFGGEQYF. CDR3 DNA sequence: TGTGCCAGCAATCCCTTTGGGGGAGAGCAGTACTTC.

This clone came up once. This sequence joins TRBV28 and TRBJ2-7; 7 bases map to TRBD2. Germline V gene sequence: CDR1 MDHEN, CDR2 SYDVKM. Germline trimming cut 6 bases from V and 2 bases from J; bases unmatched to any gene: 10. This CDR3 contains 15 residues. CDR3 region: CASRLPSGRTYEQYF. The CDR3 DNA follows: TGTGCCAGCAGACTACCTAGCGGACGCACCTACGAGCAGTACTTC.

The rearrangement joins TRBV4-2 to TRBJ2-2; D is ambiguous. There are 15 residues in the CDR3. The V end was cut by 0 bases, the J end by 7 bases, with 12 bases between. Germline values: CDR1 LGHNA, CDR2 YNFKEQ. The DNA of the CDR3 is TGTGCCAGCAGCCAAGAGGAGATGGGGAACGGGGAGCTGTTTTTT. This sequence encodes CASSQEEMGNGELFF.

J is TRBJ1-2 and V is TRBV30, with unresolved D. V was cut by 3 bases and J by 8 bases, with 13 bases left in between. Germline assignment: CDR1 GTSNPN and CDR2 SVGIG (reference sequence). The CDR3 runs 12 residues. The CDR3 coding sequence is TGTGCCTGGAGCGAGGGATTGGGCGGCTACACCTTC. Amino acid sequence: CAWSEGLGGYTF.

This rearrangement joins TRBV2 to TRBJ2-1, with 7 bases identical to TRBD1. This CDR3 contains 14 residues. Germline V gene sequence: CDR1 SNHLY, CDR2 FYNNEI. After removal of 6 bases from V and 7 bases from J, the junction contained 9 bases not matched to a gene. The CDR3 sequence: CASRDRTGNNEQFF. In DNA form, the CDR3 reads TGTGCCAGCAGGGATCGGACAGGTAATAATGAGCAGTTCTTC.

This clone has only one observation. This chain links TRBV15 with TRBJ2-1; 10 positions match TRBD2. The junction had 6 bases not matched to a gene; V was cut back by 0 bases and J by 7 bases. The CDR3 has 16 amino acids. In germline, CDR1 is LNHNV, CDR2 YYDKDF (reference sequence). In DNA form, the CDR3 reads TGTGCCACCAGCAGAGATCGGGCTAGCGGGGGTAATGAGCAGTTCTTC. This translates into CATSRDRASGGNEQFF.

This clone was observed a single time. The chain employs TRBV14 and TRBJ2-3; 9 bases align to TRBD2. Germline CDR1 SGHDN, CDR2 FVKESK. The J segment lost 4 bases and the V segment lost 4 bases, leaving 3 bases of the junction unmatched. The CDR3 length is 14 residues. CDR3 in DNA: TGTGCCAGCAGCCTTAGCGGGAGCGCAGATACGCAGTATTTT. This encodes CASSLSGSADTQYF.

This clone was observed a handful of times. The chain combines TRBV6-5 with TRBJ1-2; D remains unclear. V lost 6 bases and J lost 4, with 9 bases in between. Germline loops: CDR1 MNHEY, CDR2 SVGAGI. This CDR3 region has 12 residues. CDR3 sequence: CASSLSGYGYTF. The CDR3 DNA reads TGTGCCAGCAGCCTCAGCGGCTATGGCTACACCTTC.

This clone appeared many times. The CDR3 coding sequence is TGTGCCAGCAGCGGGGCCGGCAATCAGCCCCAGCATTTT. This translates into CASSGAGNQPQHF. V usage is TRBV7-9 and J usage is TRBJ1-5, with D perhaps TRBD1 (5 bases). Germline V gene data show CDR1 as SEHNR and CDR2 as FQNEAQ (reference sequence). Trimming shortened V by 5 bases and J by 2 bases, and 7 bases separated the two germline ends. This CDR3 region has 13 residues.

The CDR3 DNA sequence: TGTGCCAGCAGCCGACAGGTTTCGGAAAAACTGTTTTTT. This translates into CASSRQVSEKLFF. The chain recombines TRBV14 with TRBJ1-4, with D perhaps TRBD1 (6 bases). Germline loops: CDR1 SGHDN, CDR2 FVKESK. Trimming cost V 4 bases and J 8 bases, with 11 bases left between them. The CDR3 is 13 amino acids.